This T cell receptor (beta chain) is drawn from a study of hypomethylating agent response in myelodysplastic syndrome (dated by TCRdb to about 2021). The study in broad terms: The hypomethylating agents azacitidine (about 75% of the 11) or decitabine (3 of 11) were used to treat the patients. The mutation found most frequently was TET2, which appeared in about 45% of the 11 patients. Complete response or hematologic improvement was achieved by six patients, and 4 or 5 patients were classified as non-responders. A mean patient age of roughly 72 +/- 6.3 years was recorded, and a diploid cytogenetic profile was observed most commonly. Among the myelodysplastic syndrome patients in the cohort, 8 to 10 were male and 2 were female. Response was defined as complete response or hematologic improvement, and patients meeting neither criterion were classed as non-responders.

General conclusions and limits of the study: Healthy control donors were not age-matched to MDS patients, which could have impacted the MDS versus healthy comparison. After treatment with a hypomethylating agent, no significant changes in richness, rarefaction diversity or clonality were seen, whether all patients were considered together or each response group separately. Possible recognition of novel MDS antigens by the shared GLIPH2 clusters was not confirmed, and experimental validation of that possible recognition is needed. Novel clonotypes were found to emerge more often in responders, whereas more contracted clonotypes were observed in non-responders after treatment. Only 10 to 12 patients were analyzed, so the study cohort was small.

The cysteine opens and the phenylalanine closes a CDR3 of 15 amino acids. The read is trimmed to its CDR3 DNA, 45 bases read in frame from base 1. V drops 3 bases and J drops 1 base, leaving 11 bases in between. As encoded in the germline V gene, CDR1 is SGHTA while CDR2 is FQGNSA. The library was made by the immunoSEQ multiplex PCR assay. Survey resolution was used, with two replicates of around 200 ng each, totaling approximately 400 ng of DNA per sample. The hsTCRB kit detected rearranged TCRB sequences in genomic DNA using multiplex PCR primers targeting V and J genes. The CDR3 region was amplified in a first PCR of 31 cycles using the QIAGEN Multiplex PCR Kit. Sample barcodes and Illumina adapters were added to each replicate in an 8-cycle second PCR. A QuantStudio 6 together with the KAPA library quantification kit was used to quantify the pooled libraries. About 14 pM of pooled libraries was sequenced on an Illumina MiSeq using 156-cycle single-end reads plus a 15-cycle index read. From the authors' description of their analysis: Of approximately 180,000 unique clonotypes, over 1.5% were flagged by VDJdb annotation as previously reported viral-epitope-specific. The immunoSEQ Data Assistant and immunoSEQ Analyzer turned the raw reads into TCRB repertoires that were normalized and annotated. Clonotypes were analyzed with the immunarch R package version 0.6.5 and BioAnalyzer. Richness was estimated after downsampling every repertoire to the clone count of the smallest repertoire. Fisher's exact tests classified clonotypes as expanded, contracted or novel, with novel meaning zero frequency before treatment. GLIPH2 clustered significantly changed CDR3 beta sequences using simulation_depth=1000 and kmer_min_depth=3, excluding CDR3s shorter than five residues. TCRdb re-hosts the immuneACCESS table, in-frame sequences only. Its copies lack some clones; in the studies checked, an unresolved V gene accounts for under half of them, and the cause for the rest is not known. V, J and clone size reflect that table, while D and trimming were determined from the DNA. Recorded for this sample are a few thousand clones; more than 85% of them occurred a single time. The top ten constitute about 12% of the sample.

As regards this clone: The specificity of this receptor is unknown. No base quality information exists; no much larger clone differs at one position.

T-cell subsets were not sorted, so the analysis was performed on bulk bone marrow. Bone marrow from 10 or so myelodysplastic syndrome patients was immunosequenced for TCR beta CDR3 regions before and after hypomethylating agent therapy. For longitudinal repertoire tracking, a baseline bone marrow plus two to three bone marrows at different post-treatment timepoints were contributed by each patient. Genomic DNA was extracted from whole bone marrow, and quality was checked by TapeStation, NanoDrop OneC and PicoGreen assays. The sequencing used bone marrow, collected before or after starting hypomethylating agent treatment for myelodysplastic syndrome (not recorded which). This clonotype originated in a human donor with myelodysplastic syndrome. The chain joins TRBV7-2 to TRBJ2-3; TRBD2 is possibly the D segment (6 matching bases). The bases are TGTGCCAGCAGCTTGGGGAGGCGAGGCACAGATACGCAGTATTTT. Its protein reads: CASSLGRRGTDTQYF.